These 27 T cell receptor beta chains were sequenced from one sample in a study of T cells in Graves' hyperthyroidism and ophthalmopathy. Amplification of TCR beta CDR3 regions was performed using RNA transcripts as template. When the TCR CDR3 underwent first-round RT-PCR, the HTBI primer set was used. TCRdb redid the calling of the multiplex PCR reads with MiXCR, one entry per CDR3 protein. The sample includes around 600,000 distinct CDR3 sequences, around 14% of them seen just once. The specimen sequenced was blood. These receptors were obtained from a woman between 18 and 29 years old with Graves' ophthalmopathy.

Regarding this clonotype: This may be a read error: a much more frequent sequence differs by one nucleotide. CDR3: CASSLTPRGEYGQYF. CDR3 nucleotides: TGTGCCAGCAGCTTAACCCCCCGGGGGGAGTACGGGCAGTACTTC. The rearrangement links TRBV7-2 to TRBJ2-7, with TRBD2 matching over 7 bases. CDR3 length: 15 amino acids. Germline V gene lookup returns CDR1 SGHTA and CDR2 FQGNSA.

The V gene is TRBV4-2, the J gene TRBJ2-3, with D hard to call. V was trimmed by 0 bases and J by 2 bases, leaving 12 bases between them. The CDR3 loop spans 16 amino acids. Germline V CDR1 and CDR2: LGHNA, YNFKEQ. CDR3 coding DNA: TGTGCCAGCAGCCAAGACCCTGGAGTTAACACAGATACGCAGTATTTT. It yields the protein CASSQDPGVNTDTQYF.

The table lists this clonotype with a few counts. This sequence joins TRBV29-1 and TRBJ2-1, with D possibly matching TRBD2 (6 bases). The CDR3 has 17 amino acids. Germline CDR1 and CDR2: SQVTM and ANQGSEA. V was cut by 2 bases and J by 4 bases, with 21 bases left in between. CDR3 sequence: CSVELPVPIAGYNEQFF. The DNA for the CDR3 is TGCAGCGTTGAACTTCCCGTCCCGATTGCGGGGTACAATGAGCAGTTCTTC.

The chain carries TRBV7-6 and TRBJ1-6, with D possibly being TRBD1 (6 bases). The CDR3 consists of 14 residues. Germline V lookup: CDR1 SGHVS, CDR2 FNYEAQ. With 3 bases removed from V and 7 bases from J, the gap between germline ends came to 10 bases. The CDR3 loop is CASSLGGANSPLHF. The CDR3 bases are TGTGCCAGCAGCTTGGGGGGGGCCAATTCACCCCTCCACTTT.

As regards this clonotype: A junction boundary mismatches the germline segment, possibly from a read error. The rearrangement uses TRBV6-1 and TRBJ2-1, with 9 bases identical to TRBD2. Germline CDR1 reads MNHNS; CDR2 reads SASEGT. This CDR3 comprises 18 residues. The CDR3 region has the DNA TGTGCCAGCAGTGAAGTTTATGTAGCGGGAGACTTCTACAATGGGCAGTTCTTC. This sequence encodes CASSEVYVAGDFYNGQFF.

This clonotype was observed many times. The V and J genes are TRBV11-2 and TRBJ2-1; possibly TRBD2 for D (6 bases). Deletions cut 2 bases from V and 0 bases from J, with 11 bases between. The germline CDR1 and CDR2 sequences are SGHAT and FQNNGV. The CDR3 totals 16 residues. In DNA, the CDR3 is TGTGCCAGCAGCTTACTTCGGGAGTCCTCCTACAATGAGCAGTTCTTC. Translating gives CASSLLRESSYNEQFF.

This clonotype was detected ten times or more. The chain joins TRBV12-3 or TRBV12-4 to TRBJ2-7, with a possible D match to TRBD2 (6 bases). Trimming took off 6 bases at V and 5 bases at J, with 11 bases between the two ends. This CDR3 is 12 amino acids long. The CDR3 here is CASSYSGNEQYF. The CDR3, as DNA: TGTGCCAGCAGCTATAGCGGCAACGAGCAGTACTTC.

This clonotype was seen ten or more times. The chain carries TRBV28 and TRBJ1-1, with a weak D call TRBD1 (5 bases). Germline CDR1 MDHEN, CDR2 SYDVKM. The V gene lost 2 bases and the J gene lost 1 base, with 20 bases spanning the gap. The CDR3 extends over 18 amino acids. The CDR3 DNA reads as TGTGCCAGCAGTTTAGTGTGGTCGCAGGGAGTATCGAACACTGAAGCTTTCTTT. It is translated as CASSLVWSQGVSNTEAFF.

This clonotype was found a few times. CDR3 DNA: TGTGCCAGCAGCTACGGACTAGCGGGCATCTACGAGCAGTACTTC. It specifies CASSYGLAGIYEQYF. V is TRBV5-4 and J is TRBJ2-7, with 11 bases lining up with TRBD2. This CDR3 contains 15 residues. Germline CDR1 and CDR2: SGHNT and YYREEE (reference sequence). J was trimmed by 3 bases and V by 3 bases; bases with no gene match: 5.

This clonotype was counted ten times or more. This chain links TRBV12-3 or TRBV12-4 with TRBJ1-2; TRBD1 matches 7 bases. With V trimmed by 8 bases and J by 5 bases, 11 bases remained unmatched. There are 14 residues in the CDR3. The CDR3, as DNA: TGTGCCAGCCATTGGCAGGGGGGTCCTTATGGCTACACCTTC. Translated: CASHWQGGPYGYTF.

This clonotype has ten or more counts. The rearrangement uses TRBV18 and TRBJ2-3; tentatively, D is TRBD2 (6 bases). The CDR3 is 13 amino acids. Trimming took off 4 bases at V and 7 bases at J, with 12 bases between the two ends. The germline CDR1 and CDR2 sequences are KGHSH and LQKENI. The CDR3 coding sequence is TGTGCCAGCTCACTCACGGGGGAGTATACGCAGTATTTT. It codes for CASSLTGEYTQYF.

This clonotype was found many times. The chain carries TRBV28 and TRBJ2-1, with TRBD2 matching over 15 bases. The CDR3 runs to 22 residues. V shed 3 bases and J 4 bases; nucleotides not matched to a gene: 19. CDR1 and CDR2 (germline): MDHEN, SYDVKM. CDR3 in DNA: TGTGCCAGCAGTTTTCATCCACCCCGGACTAGCGGGAGGGGTTCTGGATACAATGAGCAGTTCTTC. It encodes CASSFHPPRTSGRGSGYNEQFF.

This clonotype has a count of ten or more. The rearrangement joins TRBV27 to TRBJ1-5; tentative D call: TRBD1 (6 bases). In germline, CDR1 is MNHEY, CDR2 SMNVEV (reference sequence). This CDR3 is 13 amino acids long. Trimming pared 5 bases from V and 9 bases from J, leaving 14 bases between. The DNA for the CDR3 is TGTGCCAGCAGTCCCCCTCAGGGGCGGCCCCAGCATTTT. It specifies CASSPPQGRPQHF.

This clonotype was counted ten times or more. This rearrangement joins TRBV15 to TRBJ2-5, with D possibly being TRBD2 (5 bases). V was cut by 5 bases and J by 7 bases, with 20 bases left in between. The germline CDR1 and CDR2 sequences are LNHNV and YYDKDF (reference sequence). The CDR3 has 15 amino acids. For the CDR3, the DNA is TGTGCCACCAGCCCGGCCCCTTCAGGCGGAGGGACCCAGTACTTC. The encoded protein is CATSPAPSGGGTQYF.

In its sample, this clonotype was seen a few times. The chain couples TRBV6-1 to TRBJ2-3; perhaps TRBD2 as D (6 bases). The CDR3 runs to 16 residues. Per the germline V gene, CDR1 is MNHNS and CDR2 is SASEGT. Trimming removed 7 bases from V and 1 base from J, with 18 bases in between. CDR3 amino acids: CASKYGGGERTDTQYF. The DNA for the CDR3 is TGTGCCAGCAAATACGGCGGCGGGGAACGCACAGATACGCAGTATTTT.

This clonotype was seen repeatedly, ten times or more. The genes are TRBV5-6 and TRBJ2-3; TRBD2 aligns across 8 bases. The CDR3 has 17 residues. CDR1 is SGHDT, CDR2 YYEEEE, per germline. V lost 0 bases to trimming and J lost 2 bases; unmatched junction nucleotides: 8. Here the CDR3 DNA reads TGTGCCAGCAGCTTGGAATGGGTAGCGGGAAACACAGATACGCAGTATTTT. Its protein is CASSLEWVAGNTDTQYF.

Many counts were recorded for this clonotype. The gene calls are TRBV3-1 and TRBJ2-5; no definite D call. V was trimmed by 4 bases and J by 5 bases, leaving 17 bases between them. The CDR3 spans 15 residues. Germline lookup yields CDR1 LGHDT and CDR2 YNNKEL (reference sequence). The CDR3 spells CASSPSLLYSETQYF. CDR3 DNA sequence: TGTGCCAGCAGCCCGTCCCTACTATATTCCGAGACCCAGTACTTC.

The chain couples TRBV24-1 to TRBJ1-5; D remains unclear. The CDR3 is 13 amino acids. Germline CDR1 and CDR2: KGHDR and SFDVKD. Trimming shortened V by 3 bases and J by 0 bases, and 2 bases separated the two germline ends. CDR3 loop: CATSDPSNQPQHF. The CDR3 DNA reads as TGTGCCACCAGTGATCCTAGCAATCAGCCCCAGCATTTT.

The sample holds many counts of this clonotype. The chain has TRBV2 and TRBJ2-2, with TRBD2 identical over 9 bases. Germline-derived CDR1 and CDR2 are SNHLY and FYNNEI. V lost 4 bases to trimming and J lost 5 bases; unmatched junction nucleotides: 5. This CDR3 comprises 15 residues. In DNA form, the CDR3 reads TGTGCCAGCAGTGTAACTAGCGGGTATACCGGGGAGCTGTTTTTT. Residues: CASSVTSGYTGELFF.

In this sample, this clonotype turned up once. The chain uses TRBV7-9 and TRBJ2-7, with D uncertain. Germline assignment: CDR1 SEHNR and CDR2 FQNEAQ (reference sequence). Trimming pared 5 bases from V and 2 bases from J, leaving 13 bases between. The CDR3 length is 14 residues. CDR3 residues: CASSPRTETYEQYF. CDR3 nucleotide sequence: TGTGCCAGCAGCCCTCGGACCGAGACCTACGAGCAGTACTTC.

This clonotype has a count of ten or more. The CDR3 sequence: CASSPTGGFRGTEAFF. For the CDR3, the DNA is TGTGCCAGCAGCCCGACAGGGGGCTTCCGAGGAACTGAAGCTTTCTTT. V and J are TRBV3-1 and TRBJ1-1; 10 positions agree with TRBD1. Losses at the gene ends were 4 bases for V and 5 bases for J; bases not matched to a gene: 10. Germline lookup yields CDR1 LGHDT and CDR2 YNNKEL (reference sequence). The length of the CDR3 is 16 residues.

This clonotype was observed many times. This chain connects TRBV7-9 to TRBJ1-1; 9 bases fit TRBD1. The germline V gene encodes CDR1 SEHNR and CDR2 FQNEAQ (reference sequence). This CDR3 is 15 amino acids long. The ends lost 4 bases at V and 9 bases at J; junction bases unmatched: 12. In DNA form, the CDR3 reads TGTGCCAGCAGCTCACTAGGACAGGGGACGCCCAAAGCTTTCTTT. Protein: CASSSLGQGTPKAFF.

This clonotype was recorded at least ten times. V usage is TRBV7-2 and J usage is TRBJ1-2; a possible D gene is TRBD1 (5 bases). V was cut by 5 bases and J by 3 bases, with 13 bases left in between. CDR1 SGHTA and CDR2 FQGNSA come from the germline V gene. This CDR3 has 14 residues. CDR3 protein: CASSVTGFDYGYTF. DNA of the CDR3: TGTGCCAGCAGCGTTACAGGTTTTGACTATGGCTACACCTTC.

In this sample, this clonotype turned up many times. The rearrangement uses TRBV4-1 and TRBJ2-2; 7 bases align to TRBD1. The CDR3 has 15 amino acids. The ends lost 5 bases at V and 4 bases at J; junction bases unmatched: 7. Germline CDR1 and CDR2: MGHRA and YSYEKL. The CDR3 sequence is CASSTRTGGTGELFF. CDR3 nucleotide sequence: TGCGCCAGCAGCACCCGGACAGGCGGCACCGGGGAGCTGTTTTTT.

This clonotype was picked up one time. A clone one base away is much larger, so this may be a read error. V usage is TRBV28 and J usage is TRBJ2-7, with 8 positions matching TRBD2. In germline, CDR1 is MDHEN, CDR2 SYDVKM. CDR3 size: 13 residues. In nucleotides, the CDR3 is TGTGCCAGCACCCATAGACTAGCGCGCGAGCAGTGCTTC. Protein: CASTHRLAREQCF.

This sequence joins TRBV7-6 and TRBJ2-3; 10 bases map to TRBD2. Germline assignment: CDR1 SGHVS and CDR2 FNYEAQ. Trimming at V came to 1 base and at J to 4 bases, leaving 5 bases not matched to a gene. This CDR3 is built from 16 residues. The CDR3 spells CASSLVLAGGADTQYF. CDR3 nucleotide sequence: TGTGCCAGCAGCTTAGTGTTAGCGGGAGGAGCAGATACGCAGTATTTT. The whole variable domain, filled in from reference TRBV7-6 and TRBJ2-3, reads GAGVSQSPRYKVTKRGQDVALRCDPISGHVSLYWYRQALGQGPEFLTYFNYEAQQDKSGLPNDRFSAERPEGSISTLTIQRTEQRDSAMYRCASSLVLAGGADTQYFGPGTRLTVL.

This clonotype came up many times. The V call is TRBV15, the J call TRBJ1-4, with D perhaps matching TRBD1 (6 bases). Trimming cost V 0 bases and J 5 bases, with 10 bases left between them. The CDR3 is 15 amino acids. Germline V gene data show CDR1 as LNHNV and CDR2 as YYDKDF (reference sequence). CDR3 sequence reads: CATSREQGTNEKLFF. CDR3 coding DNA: TGTGCCACCAGCAGAGAACAGGGTACGAATGAAAAACTGTTTTTT. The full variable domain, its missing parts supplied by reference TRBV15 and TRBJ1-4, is DAMVIQNPRYQVTQFGKPVTLSCSQTLNHNVMYWYQQKSSQAPKLLFHYYDKDFNNEADTPDNFQSRRPNTSFCFLDIRSPGLGDTAMYLCATSREQGTNEKLFFGSGTQLSVL.